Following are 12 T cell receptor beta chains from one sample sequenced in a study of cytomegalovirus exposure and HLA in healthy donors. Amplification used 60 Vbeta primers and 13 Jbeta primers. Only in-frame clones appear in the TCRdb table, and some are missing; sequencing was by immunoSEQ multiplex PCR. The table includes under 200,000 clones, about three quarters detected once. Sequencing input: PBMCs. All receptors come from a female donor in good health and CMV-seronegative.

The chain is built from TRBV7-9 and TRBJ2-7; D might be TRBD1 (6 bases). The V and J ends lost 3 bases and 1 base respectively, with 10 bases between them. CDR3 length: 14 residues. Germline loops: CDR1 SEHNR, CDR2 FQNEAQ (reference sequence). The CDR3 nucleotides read TGTGCCAGCAGCTTTGGACAGCCGTCCTACGAGCAGTACTTC. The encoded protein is CASSFGQPSYEQYF.

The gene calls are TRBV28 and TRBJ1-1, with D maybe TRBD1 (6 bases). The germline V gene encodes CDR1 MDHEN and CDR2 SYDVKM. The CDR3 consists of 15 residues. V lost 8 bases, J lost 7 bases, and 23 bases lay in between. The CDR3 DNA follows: TGTGCCAGCCGGGGCAGGGGCCGCCCCACCGATGAAGCTTTCTTT. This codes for CASRGRGRPTDEAFF.

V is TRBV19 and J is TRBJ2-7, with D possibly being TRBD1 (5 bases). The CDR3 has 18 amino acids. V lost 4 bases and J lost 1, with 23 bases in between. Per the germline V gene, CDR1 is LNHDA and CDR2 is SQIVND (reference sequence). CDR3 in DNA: TGTGCCAGTAGTACTACCTTCAGACAGAGAAGAGTTTCCTACGAGCAGTACTTC. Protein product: CASSTTFRQRRVSYEQYF.

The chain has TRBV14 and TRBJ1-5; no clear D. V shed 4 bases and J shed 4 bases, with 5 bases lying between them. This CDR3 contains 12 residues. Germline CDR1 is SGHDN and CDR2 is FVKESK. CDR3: CASSLPNQPQHF. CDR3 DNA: TGTGCCAGCAGCCTTCCTAATCAGCCCCAGCATTTT.

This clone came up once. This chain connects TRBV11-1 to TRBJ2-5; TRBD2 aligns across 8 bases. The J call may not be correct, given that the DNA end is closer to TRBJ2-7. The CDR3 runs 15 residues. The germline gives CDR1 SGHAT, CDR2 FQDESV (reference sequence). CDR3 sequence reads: CASSLASGVPYEQYF. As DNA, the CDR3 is TGTGCCAGCAGCTTAGCTAGCGGGGTGCCCTACGAGCAGTACTTC.

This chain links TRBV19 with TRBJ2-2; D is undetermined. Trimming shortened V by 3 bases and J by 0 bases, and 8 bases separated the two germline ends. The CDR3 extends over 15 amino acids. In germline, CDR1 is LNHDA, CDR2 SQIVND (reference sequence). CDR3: CASSIPGANTGELFF. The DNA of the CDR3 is TGTGCCAGTAGTATTCCCGGAGCGAACACCGGGGAGCTGTTTTTT.

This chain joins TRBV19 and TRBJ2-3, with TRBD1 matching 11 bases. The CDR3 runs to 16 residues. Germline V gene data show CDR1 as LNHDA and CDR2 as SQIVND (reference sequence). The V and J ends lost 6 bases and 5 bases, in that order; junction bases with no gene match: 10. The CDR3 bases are TGTGCCAGTAGAGGCGGACAGGGGGCGTATCAAGATACGCAGTATTTT. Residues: CASRGGQGAYQDTQYF.

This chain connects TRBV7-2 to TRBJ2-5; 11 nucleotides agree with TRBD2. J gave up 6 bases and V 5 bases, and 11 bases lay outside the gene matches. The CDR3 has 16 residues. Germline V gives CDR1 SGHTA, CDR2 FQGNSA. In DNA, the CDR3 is TGTGCCAGCAGCCCGGGCACTAGCGGGAGTATGAAGACCCAGTACTTC. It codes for CASSPGTSGSMKTQYF.

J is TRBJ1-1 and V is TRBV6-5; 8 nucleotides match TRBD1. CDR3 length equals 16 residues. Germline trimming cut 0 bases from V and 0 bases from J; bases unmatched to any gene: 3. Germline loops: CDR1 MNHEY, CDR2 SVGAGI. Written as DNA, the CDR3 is TGTGCCAGCAGTTACTCGCAGGGGGCCATGAACACTGAAGCTTTCTTT. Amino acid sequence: CASSYSQGAMNTEAFF.

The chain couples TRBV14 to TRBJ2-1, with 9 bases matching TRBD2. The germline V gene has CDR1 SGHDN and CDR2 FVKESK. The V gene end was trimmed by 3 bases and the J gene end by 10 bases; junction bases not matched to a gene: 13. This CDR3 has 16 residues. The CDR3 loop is CASSHGRAGGLEEQFF. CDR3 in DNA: TGTGCCAGCAGCCATGGGAGGGCGGGAGGGTTGGAAGAGCAGTTCTTC.

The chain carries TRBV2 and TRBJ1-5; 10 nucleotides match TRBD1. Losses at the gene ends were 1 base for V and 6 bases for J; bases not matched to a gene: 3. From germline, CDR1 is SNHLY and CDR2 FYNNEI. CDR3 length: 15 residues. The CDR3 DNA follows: TGTGCCAGCAGTGAAGAGGGGACAGGGGCTCAGCCCCAGCATTTT. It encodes CASSEEGTGAQPQHF.

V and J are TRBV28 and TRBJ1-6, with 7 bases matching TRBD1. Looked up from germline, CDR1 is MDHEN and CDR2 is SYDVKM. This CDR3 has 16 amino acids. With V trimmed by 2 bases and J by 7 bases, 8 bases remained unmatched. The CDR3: CASSLTSGRGNSPLHF. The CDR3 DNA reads TGTGCCAGCAGTTTAACGAGTGGCAGGGGGAATTCACCCCTCCACTTT.